This entry lists 8 T cell receptor beta chains sequenced from one sample in a study of shared clonotypes between healthy human individuals. Some clones are missing from TCRdb's copy, which holds only in-frame ones; the method was immunoSEQ multiplex PCR. The data show approximately 110,000 clones, approximately 70% seen once. The sample was memory CD8+ T cells sorted from blood. Subset of the sample: CD45RO+ cells pooled with CCR7-negative TemRA cells. The receptor set was obtained from a woman between 25 and 40 years old in good health.

The sample holds many counts of this clone. V gene TRBV5-1 combines with J gene TRBJ1-1; 9 nucleotides match TRBD1. There are 15 residues in the CDR3. CDR1 and CDR2 (germline): SGHRS, YFSETQ. Unmatched junction bases numbered 7, after V lost 6 bases and J lost 1 base. The CDR3 DNA follows: TGCGCCAGCACCGTCCCGGGACAGGGGAACACTGAAGCTTTCTTT. Its protein is CASTVPGQGNTEAFF.

This sequence joins TRBV2 and TRBJ1-6; D gene uncertain. Germline V gives CDR1 SNHLY, CDR2 FYNNEI. The CDR3 is made up of 15 amino acids. Trimming left V 6 bases short and J 7 bases short, with 16 bases between. CDR3 sequence: CASRATETPNSPLHF. CDR3 DNA sequence: TGTGCCAGCAGAGCTACAGAGACCCCCAATTCACCCCTCCACTTT. Drawing the rest from reference TRBV2 and TRBJ1-6, the complete variable domain is EPEVTQTPSHQVTQMGQEVILRCVPISNHLYFYWYRQILGQKVEFLVSFYNNEISEKSEIFDDQFSVERPDGSNFTLKIRSTKLEDSAMYFCASRATETPNSPLHFGNGTRLTVT.

CDR3 sequence: CASPSLEQYF. CDR3 DNA: TGTGCCTCCCCCTCCCTCGAGCAGTACTTC. This chain uses TRBV30 with TRBJ2-7; no firm D call. CDR1 and CDR2 from the germline V gene are GTSNPN and SVGIG (reference sequence). Trimming removed 7 bases from V and 6 bases from J, with 10 bases in between. The CDR3 has 10 residues.

The chain links TRBV5-5 to TRBJ1-5; the match to TRBD1 covers 8 bases. Germline V gene lookup returns CDR1 SGHKS and CDR2 YYEKEE (reference sequence). The CDR3 is made up of 14 amino acids. After removal of 7 bases from V and 4 bases from J, the junction contained 7 bases not matched to a gene. This CDR3 reads CASGPGTGNQPQHF. The CDR3 DNA reads as TGTGCCAGCGGACCCGGGACAGGAAATCAGCCCCAGCATTTT. Based on the CDR3 plus reference TRBV5-5 and TRBJ1-5, the full variable domain is DAGVTQSPTHLIKTRGQQVTLRCSPISGHKSVSWYQQVLGQGPQFIFQYYEKEERGRGNFPDRFSARQFPNYSSELNVNALLLGDSALYLCASGPGTGNQPQHFGDGTRLSIL.

This rearrangement joins TRBV7-9 to TRBJ2-7; weak D call: TRBD2 (5 bases). This CDR3 contains 14 residues. The V and J ends lost 7 bases and 4 bases respectively, with 17 bases between them. Germline CDR1 and CDR2: SEHNR and FQNEAQ (reference sequence). This CDR3 is CASTPGLAGYEQYF. DNA for the CDR3: TGTGCCAGCACTCCCGGGCTAGCTGGGTACGAGCAGTACTTC.

The V and J genes are TRBV9 and TRBJ2-3; D gene unclear. This CDR3 has 15 amino acids. V shed 4 bases and J shed 0 bases, with 12 bases lying between them. CDR1 and CDR2 from the germline V gene are SGDLS and YYNGEE. CDR3 protein: CASSSILTSTDTQYF. DNA of the CDR3: TGTGCCAGCAGCTCAATCTTAACTAGCACAGATACGCAGTATTTT.

The rearrangement uses TRBV2 and TRBJ2-1; D not resolved. The ends were cut back, 3 bases at V and 7 bases at J, with 7 bases in the middle. Germline loops: CDR1 SNHLY, CDR2 FYNNEI. CDR3 size: 12 residues. CDR3 bases: TGTGCCAGCAGTGATGTGGGGAATGAGCAGTTCTTC. It is translated as CASSDVGNEQFF.

V usage is TRBV7-8 and J usage is TRBJ2-7; TRBD2 is a possible D gene (6 bases). The CDR3 has 14 residues. Germline V gives CDR1 SGHVS, CDR2 FQNEAQ. Trimming took 2 bases from V and 1 from J, leaving 9 bases between them. The CDR3: CASSLLRGSYEQYF. CDR3 in DNA: TGTGCCAGCAGCTTACTACGGGGGTCCTACGAGCAGTACTTC.